The clone carrying this T cell receptor (beta chain) has only a few counts. The data stem from a study of patients and donors after allogeneic stem cell transplantation. CDR3 size: 15 residues. Germline CDR1 reads MNHNS; CDR2 reads SASEGT. The V segment lost 5 bases and the J segment 4 bases; nucleotides outside the gene matches: 9. TCRdb recomputed calls from the RT-PCR reads with MiXCR, one row per CDR3 protein. The table shows a few hundred thousand distinct CDR3 sequences, with around 40% occurring only once. This receptor was identified in a human donor who was either an allogeneic HSCT recipient or a stem cell or donor lymphocyte infusion donor (not recorded which). It is not recorded whose cells these are; they may come from a transplant donor. Sequenced: blood, either unsorted or a sorted T cell fraction (not recorded which). The chain combines TRBV6-1 with TRBJ1-1; TRBD1 agrees at 8 bases. CDR3 loop: CASSTIQGDGTEAFF. CDR3 sequence (DNA): TGTGCCAGCAGTACGATACAGGGGGACGGCACTGAAGCTTTCTTT.